This TCR beta chain derives from a study of identical twins. Findings and limits, study-wide: In zero-insertion analyses, partial confounding could arise from invariant MAIT and iNKT cells.

Remarks on this clonotype: The target antigen is unknown.

The authors used template switching to add a universal primer site and gave cDNA unique molecular identifiers. Using its own MiXCR run on the 5' RACE reads, TCRdb lists one record per CDR3 protein. The repertoire holds more than 200,000 distinct CDR3 sequences, with less than 10% as singletons. V lost 5 bases to trimming and J lost 6 bases; unmatched junction nucleotides: 9. The CDR3 is 14 amino acids. The TCR comes from a young woman in good health. Sequencing was performed on memory (CD45RO+) T cells sorted from blood. The chain is built from TRBV12-3 or TRBV12-4 and TRBJ1-1, with 7 bases fitting TRBD1. CDR3: CASSPQGGSAEAFF. CDR3 sequence (DNA): TGTGCCAGCAGTCCTCAGGGGGGGAGCGCTGAAGCTTTCTTT.